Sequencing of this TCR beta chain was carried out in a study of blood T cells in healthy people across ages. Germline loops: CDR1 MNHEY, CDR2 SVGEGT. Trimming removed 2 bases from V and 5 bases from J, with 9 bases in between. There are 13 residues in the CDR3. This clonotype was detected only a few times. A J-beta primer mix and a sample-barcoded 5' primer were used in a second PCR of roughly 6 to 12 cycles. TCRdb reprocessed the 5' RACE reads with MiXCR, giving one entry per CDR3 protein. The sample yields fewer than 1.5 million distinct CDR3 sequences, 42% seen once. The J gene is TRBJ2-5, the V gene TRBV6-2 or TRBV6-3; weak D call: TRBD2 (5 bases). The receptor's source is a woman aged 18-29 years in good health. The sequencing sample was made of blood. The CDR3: CASSYRGGETQYF. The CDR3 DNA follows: TGTGCCAGCAGTTACCGGGGTGGTGAGACCCAGTACTTC.